This TCR beta chain is drawn from a study of shared clonotypes between healthy human individuals. Generated by immunoSEQ multiplex PCR, the TCRdb table keeps only in-frame clones and is missing some. The repertoire holds around 690,000 clones, 80% to 95% seen once, with less than 40% in the top ten. The CDR3 extends over 14 amino acids. Germline lookup yields CDR1 SGHDT and CDR2 YYEEEE. V lost 2 bases to trimming and J lost 6 bases; unmatched junction nucleotides: 4. Notes on the study in general: Since donors were few, the genetic and exposure-history diversity represented was limited. Naive subsets typically showed greater estimated richness than memory subsets.

Regarding this clone: Its antigen remains unknown.

The gene calls are TRBV5-6 and TRBJ2-2; 7 bases fit TRBD1. This clonotype was sampled from a man between 18 and 35 years old in good health. Some clones in this sample may be carry-over from other donors' samples. Sequencing used memory CD8+ T cells from PBMCs. Regarding subset: CD45RO+ cells pooled with CCR7-negative TemRA cells. CDR3 region: CASSFLQGAGELFF. The CDR3 bases are TGTGCCAGCAGCTTCCTCCAGGGGGCCGGGGAGCTGTTTTTT.